Each of the 3 T cell receptor beta chains below was sequenced from the same sample in a study of response to subunit inactivated influenza vaccine. From the RT-PCR reads, TCRdb called clonotypes with MiXCR, one entry per CDR3 protein. The repertoire holds about 500,000 distinct CDR3 sequences, about 15% seen once, with 2.5% to 3.5% in the top ten. The input for sequencing was CD4+ T cells sorted from PBMCs, taken around 25 months after vaccination. The receptors originated from a man aged 45 to 75 who received an inactivated influenza vaccine.

This clonotype was picked up a small number of times. The chain couples TRBV20-1 to TRBJ2-1, with a tentative D call TRBD2 (5 bases). Germline V gene lookup returns CDR1 DFQATT and CDR2 SNEGSKA (reference sequence). Trimming stripped 0 bases from V and 14 bases from J, with 17 bases between. The CDR3 is 13 amino acids. The CDR3 protein is CSARDTLLGSKFF. The CDR3 coding sequence is TGCAGTGCTAGAGACACACTACTAGGATCGAAGTTCTTC.

The sample holds many counts of this clonotype. V and J are TRBV25-1 and TRBJ1-2; a weak D match, TRBD1 (5 bases). Between the trimmed V and J ends, which lost 3 bases and 5 bases, there was a span of 10 bases. Looked up from germline, CDR1 is MGHDK and CDR2 is SYGVNS. The CDR3 extends over 13 amino acids. The CDR3 DNA sequence: TGTGCCAGCAGTGACCGCGGGGGTTATGGCTACACCTTC. The encoded protein is CASSDRGGYGYTF.

The gene calls are TRBV28 and TRBJ2-5, with D unresolved. The V gene lost 2 bases and the J gene lost 5 bases, with 9 bases spanning the gap. The CDR3 covers 13 residues. CDR1 and CDR2 from the germline V gene are MDHEN and SYDVKM. The CDR3 region has the DNA TGTGCCAGCAGTTTAAGGCCGAAGGAGACCCAGTACTTC. Amino acids: CASSLRPKETQYF.